This entry describes one T cell receptor beta chain. The antigen remains undetermined. This sample is part of a study of vaccination and CD4 T cells after COVID-19. For the study at large: The cells in question were stimulated using overlapping spike peptides derived from SARS-CoV-2, HCoV-NL63, HCoV-OC43 and HCoV-229E. Cultures acting as controls obtained a CEFX pool, an HIV-1 Nef pool, or no peptide.

Stated treatment: approximately 10-day PBMC culture with coronavirus spike peptide pools or control peptides (ViraFEST assay). CD4+ T lymphocytes from the unexposed donor were collected before the COVID-19 pandemic (2011-2018). CDR3 length: 14 amino acids. Trimming left V 1 base short and J 5 bases short, with 15 bases between. Germline V gives CDR1 GTSNPN, CDR2 SVGIG (reference sequence). Whole-study results and caveats: Convalescent patients displayed spike mono-reactivity in 304 of 307 vaccine-specific clones.

Cultured CD4+ T-cell DNA underwent Oncomine TCR Beta short-read sequencing. Extraction of genomic DNA was performed on cultured CD4+ T cells. TCRdb passed the PCR reads through MiXCR, listing each CDR3 protein once. The table includes about 9,400 distinct CDR3 sequences, under 35% detected once. Sample: CD4+ T cells from blood, cultured in vitro. The TCR sequence derives from a human donor in good health. The chain carries TRBV30 and TRBJ2-7; tentative D call: TRBD1 (6 bases). The DNA for the CDR3 is TGTGCCTGGAGTGGCCTCGGCAGGGGTAACGAGCAGTACTTC. Encoded protein: CAWSGLGRGNEQYF.